A single sample gave rise to the 23 T cell receptor beta chains below, sequenced in a study of blood T cell repertoires in COVID-19. TCRdb's table, derived via immunoSEQ multiplex PCR, lists solely in-frame clones and lacks some. Among over 85,000 clones, approximately 80% were seen once, and the ten largest hold 16%. Sequenced sample: peripheral blood. The receptors were gathered from a woman aged 55-70 years with acute or convalescent COVID-19.

J is TRBJ2-7 and V is TRBV6-2 or TRBV6-3; D is ambiguous. Per germline, CDR1 MNHEY and CDR2 SVGEGT. The length of the CDR3 is 15 residues. Trimming took off 4 bases at V and 1 base at J, with 14 bases between the two ends. CDR3 nucleotides: TGTGCCAGCAGTTCATGGAGTCGTAGGTCCTACGAGCAGTACTTC. Amino acids: CASSSWSRRSYEQYF.

The chain is built from TRBV12-3 or TRBV12-4 and TRBJ1-2; D unclear. Between the trimmed V and J ends, which lost 3 bases and 3 bases, there was a span of 8 bases. The CDR3 sequence is 13 residues long. CDR3 nucleotides: TGTGCCAGCAGTTTTCTTCGGGACTATGGCTACACCTTC. Protein sequence: CASSFLRDYGYTF.

The chain links TRBV7-3 to TRBJ1-2; D is ambiguous. The V gene's germline CDR1 is SGHTA and CDR2 FQGTGA. The ends were cut back, 4 bases at V and 8 bases at J, with 14 bases in the middle. This CDR3 contains 13 residues. The CDR3 DNA reads as TGTGCCAGCAGCTCCACCCTGGCGGGAGGCTACACCTTC. The encoded protein is CASSSTLAGGYTF.

The chain uses TRBV4-1 and TRBJ2-7, with D perhaps TRBD1 (6 bases). The germline gives CDR1 MGHRA, CDR2 YSYEKL. V lost 5 bases to trimming and J lost 5 bases, with 16 bases between them. The CDR3 covers 14 residues. This CDR3 reads CASSMTQGIDEQYF. CDR3 in DNA: TGCGCCAGCAGCATGACTCAGGGGATCGACGAGCAGTACTTC.

V gene TRBV5-1 combines with J gene TRBJ1-1, with 8 positions matching TRBD1. The V and J ends lost 0 bases and 4 bases, in that order; junction bases with no gene match: 2. The CDR3 is made up of 14 amino acids. Looked up from germline, CDR1 is SGHRS and CDR2 is YFSETQ. Here the CDR3 reads CASSLDGQGTEAFF. As DNA, the CDR3 is TGCGCCAGCAGCTTGGATGGACAGGGCACTGAAGCTTTCTTT.

This clone was detected once. The V call is TRBV5-1, the J call TRBJ1-1; D possibly corresponds to TRBD1 (5 bases). With 1 base removed from V and 5 bases from J, the gap between germline ends came to 12 bases. Germline lookup yields CDR1 SGHRS and CDR2 YFSETQ. This CDR3 is 14 amino acids long. CDR3 in DNA: TGCGCCAGCAGCTTGCAGGGTGTCGAGACTGAAGCTTTCTTT. Its protein is CASSLQGVETEAFF. The full variable domain, its missing parts supplied by reference TRBV5-1 and TRBJ1-1, is KAGVTQTPRYLIKTRGQQVTLSCSPISGHRSVSWYQQTPGQGLQFLFEYFSETQRNKGNFPGRFSGRQFSNSRSEMNVSTLELGDSALYLCASSLQGVETEAFFGQGTRLTVV.

The rearrangement uses TRBV5-1 and TRBJ2-7, with a tentative D call TRBD1 (7 bases). Germline V gives CDR1 SGHRS, CDR2 YFSETQ. With 1 base removed from V and 7 bases from J, the gap between germline ends came to 12 bases. The CDR3 runs 13 residues. The CDR3 is CASSLQGGREQYF. The CDR3 nucleotides read TGCGCCAGCAGCTTGCAGGGGGGCAGAGAGCAGTACTTC.

The chain couples TRBV30 to TRBJ1-5, with 9 nucleotides matching TRBD1. This CDR3 contains 15 residues. Germline loops: CDR1 GTSNPN, CDR2 SVGIG (reference sequence). V shed 1 base, J shed 6 bases, and the junction held 7 bases outside the gene matches. The chain's CDR3 is CAWSGGTGPIQPQHF. CDR3 nucleotides: TGTGCCTGGAGTGGAGGGACAGGGCCAATTCAGCCCCAGCATTTT. The variable domain in full, with the rest retrieved from reference TRBV30 and TRBJ1-5, is SQTIHQWPATLVQPVGSPLSLECTVEGTSNPNLYWYRQAAGRGLQLLFYSVGIGQISSEVPQNLSASRPQDRQFILSSKKLLLSDSGFYLCAWSGGTGPIQPQHFGDGTRLSIL.

The chain uses TRBV28 and TRBJ2-5; D is perhaps TRBD2 (5 bases). Germline CDR1 reads MDHEN; CDR2 reads SYDVKM. The CDR3 spans 13 residues. V was cut by 8 bases and J by 5 bases, with 15 bases left in between. CDR3 nucleotide sequence: TGTGCCAGCGCCCGGGGTTTTATCGAGACCCAGTACTTC. Amino acids: CASARGFIETQYF. Together with reference TRBV28 and TRBJ2-5, the CDR3 gives the full variable domain: DVKVTQSSRYLVKRTGEKVFLECVQDMDHENMFWYRQDPGLGLRLIYFSYDVKMKEKGDIPEGYSVSREKKERFSLILESASTNQTSMYLCASARGFIETQYFGPGTRLLVL.

The genes are TRBV19 and TRBJ1-2, with TRBD1 identical over 7 bases. This CDR3 contains 16 residues. Germline V lookup: CDR1 LNHDA, CDR2 SQIVND (reference sequence). V gave up 2 bases and J gave up 4 bases; unmatched junction bases: 10. CDR3 sequence: CASSISPGGLTYGYTF. DNA of the CDR3: TGTGCCAGTAGTATATCTCCAGGGGGACTCACCTATGGCTACACCTTC.

V and J are TRBV18 and TRBJ1-1, with TRBD1 matching over 7 bases. This CDR3 comprises 14 residues. Germline V gene data show CDR1 as KGHSH and CDR2 as LQKENI. The ends lost 3 bases at V and 3 bases at J; junction bases unmatched: 4. The CDR3 protein is CASSPSGTDTEAFF. The CDR3 nucleotides read TGTGCCAGCTCACCCTCCGGGACAGACACTGAAGCTTTCTTT.

This rearrangement joins TRBV10-3 to TRBJ1-5, with a possible D match to TRBD1 (6 bases). CDR3 length: 17 residues. Trimming shortened V by 1 base and J by 1 base, and 14 bases separated the two germline ends. Germline V lookup: CDR1 ENHRY, CDR2 SYGVKD. In nucleotides, the CDR3 is TGTGCCATCAGTGAGTTGGCGCAGGGGCTAAGCAATCAGCCCCAGCATTTT. It translates to CAISELAQGLSNQPQHF.

The chain couples TRBV5-1 to TRBJ1-2, with D tentatively TRBD1 (6 bases). The CDR3 length is 15 residues. V lost 2 bases, J lost 4 bases, and 15 bases lay in between. Per the germline V gene, CDR1 is SGHRS and CDR2 is YFSETQ. The CDR3 DNA is TGCGCCAGCAGCTTATGGGTAACGGACAGCTATGGCTACACCTTC. As protein: CASSLWVTDSYGYTF.

The rearrangement uses TRBV2 and TRBJ2-5; 13 bases fit TRBD2. V shed 7 bases, J shed 5 bases, and the junction held 7 bases outside the gene matches. The CDR3 loop spans 15 amino acids. The V gene's germline CDR1 is SNHLY and CDR2 FYNNEI. CDR3 loop: CASKLAGGRGETQYF. The CDR3 DNA reads TGTGCCAGCAAACTAGCGGGGGGGCGAGGTGAGACCCAGTACTTC.

J is TRBJ2-3 and V is TRBV11-3, with D possibly TRBD2 on 7 matching bases. Trimming took off 6 bases at V and 3 bases at J, with 16 bases between the two ends. This CDR3 spans 15 amino acids. The germline V gene encodes CDR1 SGHNT and CDR2 YENEEA. DNA for the CDR3: TGTGCCAGCAGTATTGCGGGGGCAAGGACAGATACGCAGTATTTT. It is translated as CASSIAGARTDTQYF.

This chain connects TRBV14 to TRBJ1-2; D is possibly TRBD1 (5 bases). This CDR3 region has 12 residues. Trimming pared 4 bases from V and 7 bases from J, leaving 10 bases between. CDR1 and CDR2 (germline): SGHDN, FVKESK. In nucleotides, the CDR3 is TGTGCCAGCAGCCCCTCAAGGGGTGGCTACACCTTC. Translation: CASSPSRGGYTF. The whole variable domain, filled in from reference TRBV14 and TRBJ1-2, reads EAGVTQFPSHSVIEKGQTVTLRCDPISGHDNLYWYRRVMGKEIKFLLHFVKESKQDESGMPNNRFLAERTGGTYSTLKVQPAELEDSGVYFCASSPSRGGYTFGSGTRLTVV.

The chain is built from TRBV2 and TRBJ2-3; the D gene is possibly TRBD1 (6 bases). Germline CDR1 and CDR2: SNHLY and FYNNEI. The CDR3 runs to 13 residues. The ends were cut back, 10 bases at V and 0 bases at J, with 11 bases in the middle. The DNA of the CDR3 is TGTGCCATTCGACAGGATAGCACAGATACGCAGTATTTT. Its protein is CAIRQDSTDTQYF.

V is TRBV11-3 and J is TRBJ1-1, with D maybe TRBD1 (6 bases). The length of the CDR3 is 13 residues. V lost 4 bases and J lost 11, with 17 bases in between. Germline V lookup: CDR1 SGHNT, CDR2 YENEEA. The DNA for the CDR3 is TGTGCCAGCAGCTCCGGGTGGGGAACAGGGGCTTTCTTT. This gives the protein CASSSGWGTGAFF.

The genes are TRBV4-3 and TRBJ2-3, with 8 bases fitting TRBD1. This CDR3 is 14 amino acids long. J lost 1 base, V lost 6 bases, and 3 bases had no gene match. CDR1 LGHNA and CDR2 YSLEER come from the germline V gene. This CDR3 reads CASSLTGGTDTQYF. For the CDR3, the DNA is TGCGCCAGCAGTTTGACAGGGGGCACAGATACGCAGTATTTT.

This chain's CDR3 is CASSLAPSSYEQYF. DNA of the CDR3: TGTGCCAGCAGTCTAGCCCCAAGCTCCTACGAGCAGTACTTC. The chain combines TRBV2 with TRBJ2-7; D possibly corresponds to TRBD2 (5 bases). CDR1 and CDR2 (germline): SNHLY, FYNNEI. V lost 5 bases and J 0 bases, leaving 11 bases between the germline ends. The CDR3 is 14 residues long.

The rearrangement links TRBV7-8 to TRBJ1-5, with D maybe TRBD1 (6 bases). This CDR3 spans 14 amino acids. Trimming took 5 bases from V and 7 from J, leaving 15 bases between them. CDR1 is SGHVS and CDR2 is FQNEAQ in the germline V gene. The CDR3 sequence: CASSGGRESQPQHF. The CDR3 DNA is TGTGCCAGCAGCGGGGGCAGGGAATCCCAGCCCCAGCATTTT.

Note on this clone: One end of the junction is discordant with germline, which a read error may explain. This chain joins TRBV7-7 and TRBJ2-2, with 9 nucleotides matching TRBD2. The CDR3 covers 15 residues. The germline V gene has CDR1 SSHAT and CDR2 FNYEAQ (reference sequence). CDR3 nucleotide sequence: TGTGCTAGCAGCCGTAGCGGGGGCAACACCGGGGAGCTGTTTTTT. Translation: CASSRSGGNTGELFF.

The genes are TRBV29-1 and TRBJ2-3; 12 nucleotides align to TRBD2. Germline CDR1 SQVTM, CDR2 ANQGSEA. The ends lost 4 bases at V and 10 bases at J; junction bases unmatched: 9. There are 14 residues in the CDR3. CDR3 loop: CSVARPASGGAQYF. The CDR3 DNA is TGCAGCGTTGCACGGCCGGCTAGCGGGGGGGCGCAGTATTTT.